Listed below are T cell receptor beta chains from one sample, sequenced in a study of CD8 T cells in Susac syndrome. A single record per CDR3 protein comes from TCRdb applying MiXCR to the immunoSEQ multiplex PCR reads. The sample holds about 130,000 distinct CDR3 sequences, around 91% seen once. Input material: CD8+ T cells from PBMCs. Every receptor here comes from a human donor with multiple sclerosis. CDR3s leave out the opening cysteine and the closing phenylalanine or tryptophan.

V gene | CDR3 protein
TRBV5-1 | ASSPGHRQF
TRBV6-2/TRBV6-3 | ASSYAGDEQY
TRBV4-3 | ASGWKGRGEQF
TRBV5-4 | ASSLRDNSYEQY
TRBV29-1 | SVGLGQVYTGELF
TRBV10-3 | AISSTSGDYNEQF
TRBV29-1 | SVRLLNTGELF
TRBV6-5 | ASSYGDHEQY
TRBV12-3/TRBV12-4 | ASSLIAYGTAITGELF
TRBV4-3 | ASSQEWEGSKTQY
TRBV15 | ATSRDGTEETQY
TRBV28 | ASRWDSADTQY
TRBV18 | ASSPPYGDIQY
TRBV29-1 | SVGLSIEAF
TRBV12-3/TRBV12-4 | ASSSGTRSYEQY
TRBV19 | ALGGVTTDTQY
TRBV6-1 | ASSDPVRVYEQY
TRBV12-3/TRBV12-4 | ASSPSGRINEQF